The rows below give T cell receptor beta chains drawn from one sample of a study of cytomegalovirus exposure and HLA in healthy donors. Using immunoSEQ multiplex PCR, the repertoire was profiled, and TCRdb retains in-frame clones only, with some absent. This table has tens of thousands of clones, 82% appearing once. Sequenced sample: PBMCs. These receptors were obtained from a man aged 50-60 years in good health and CMV-seronegative. The CDR3 runs from the conserved cysteine through the conserved F or W. The D gene is left open where the match is weak. Some rows have no size entry. The others give once, few or many, or a class for an expanded clone.

v_call	clone_size	j_call	d_call	cdr3_aa	cdr3_nt
TRBV27	NA	TRBJ2-7	NA	CASAYTPRYEQYF	TGTGCCAGCGCTTATACCCCTAGGTACGAGCAGTACTTC
TRBV5-1	NA	TRBJ2-1	NA	CASSWRGASEQFF	TGCGCCAGCAGCTGGAGAGGAGCGAGCGAGCAGTTCTTC
TRBV19	once	TRBJ2-1	NA	CATRGDHPYNEQFF	TGTGCCACCCGCGGGGACCATCCCTACAATGAGCAGTTCTTC
TRBV12-2	NA	TRBJ2-7	NA	CASRFNTGGRYEQYF	TGTGCAAGTCGCTTCAACACGGGAGGCCGTTACGAGCAGTACTTC
TRBV29-1	NA	TRBJ2-7	TRBD2	CSVRSPGLAGTYEQYF	TGCAGCGTACGGAGCCCGGGACTAGCGGGTACCTACGAGCAGTACTTC
TRBV9	NA	TRBJ2-2	NA	CASSVAGGELFF	TGTGCCAGCAGCGTAGCGGGCGGGGAGCTGTTTTTT
TRBV5-1	NA	TRBJ2-7	TRBD2	CASSRGTSEISYEQYF	TGCGCCAGCAGCCGCGGGACTAGCGAGATATCCTACGAGCAGTACTTC
TRBV5-1	NA	TRBJ1-6	NA	CASSLDPGSPLHF	TGCGCCAGCAGCCTGGACCCGGGTTCACCCCTCCACTTT
TRBV5-1	NA	TRBJ2-3	TRBD2	CASSFLAGDTDTQYF	TGCGCCAGCAGCTTCTTAGCGGGGGACACAGATACGCAGTATTTT
TRBV6-5	many	TRBJ1-2	NA	CASSYGRDYGYTF	TGTGCCAGCAGTTACGGCAGGGACTATGGCTACACCTTC
TRBV10-2	NA	TRBJ1-5	TRBD1	CASTGGDGNQPQHF	TGCGCCAGTACAGGGGGCGACGGCAATCAGCCCCAGCATTTT
TRBV20-1	NA	TRBJ1-4	NA	CSAKRDEKLFF	TGCAGTGCTAAGAGGGATGAAAAACTGTTTTTT
TRBV7-2	NA	TRBJ2-7	TRBD2	CASSGLAGGEQYF	TGTGCCAGCAGCGGACTAGCGGGAGGCGAGCAGTACTTC
TRBV11-3	NA	TRBJ2-1	NA	CASSLEGGYNEQFF	TGTGCCAGCAGTCTAGAAGGGGGCTACAATGAGCAGTTCTTC
TRBV5-1	NA	TRBJ2-1	TRBD2	CASRPGLAGFVYNEQFF	TGCGCCAGCAGACCGGGACTAGCGGGATTCGTTTACAATGAGCAGTTCTTC
TRBV15	NA	TRBJ1-3	TRBD1	CATSTQTGTGANTIYF	TGTGCCACCAGCACCCAAACCGGGACAGGGGCGAACACCATATATTTT
TRBV5-1	NA	TRBJ2-7	TRBD1	CASSQGQGGYEQYF	TGCGCCAGCAGTCAGGGACAGGGGGGCTACGAGCAGTACTTC
TRBV2	few	TRBJ1-4	NA	CASSRTGDKPKHNEKLFF	TGTGCCAGCAGCCGAACTGGGGACAAGCCGAAACATAATGAAAAACTGTTTTTT
TRBV9	NA	TRBJ2-7	NA	CASSVTDISYEQYF	TGTGCCAGCAGCGTGACGGACATTTCCTACGAGCAGTACTTC
TRBV5-8	NA	TRBJ1-3	NA	CASSLREPGNTIYF	TGTGCCAGCAGCTTAAGGGAGCCTGGAAACACCATATATTTT
TRBV2	NA	TRBJ2-5	NA	CASSADWAGETQYF	TGTGCCAGCAGTGCGGACTGGGCAGGAGAGACCCAGTACTTC
TRBV28	few	TRBJ2-5	TRBD2	CASSYTSGRETQYF	TGTGCCAGCAGTTATACTAGCGGGAGAGAGACCCAGTACTTC
TRBV5-1	NA	TRBJ2-7	TRBD2	CASSLGLAGTQGSSYEQYF	TGCGCCAGCAGCTTGGGACTAGCGGGAACCCAAGGAAGCTCCTACGAGCAGTACTTC
TRBV6-5	few	TRBJ1-1	NA	CASSYSETALNTEAFF	TGTGCCAGCAGTTACTCAGAGACAGCTTTGAACACTGAAGCTTTCTTT
TRBV27	NA	TRBJ1-6	NA	CASSLGDIKSPLHF	TGTGCCAGCAGCCTAGGGGACATTAAATCACCCCTCCACTTT
TRBV4-2	NA	TRBJ1-4	TRBD1	CASSLNRGNEKLFF	TGTGCCAGCAGCCTCAACAGGGGGAATGAAAAACTGTTTTTT
TRBV30	few	TRBJ2-7	NA	CAWSRGLEGGEQYF	TGTGCCTGGAGCCGAGGGCTCGAAGGGGGCGAGCAGTACTTC
TRBV7-2	NA	TRBJ1-1	NA	CASSLAGGNTEAFF	TGTGCCAGCAGCTTAGCAGGGGGGAACACTGAAGCTTTCTTT
TRBV4-3	NA	TRBJ2-7	NA	CASSQDWGRNSYEQYF	TGCGCCAGCAGCCAAGATTGGGGCAGAAACTCCTACGAGCAGTACTTC
TRBV30	NA	TRBJ2-5	TRBD1	CAWRSGTGGPQETQYF	TGTGCCTGGAGAAGCGGGACAGGGGGCCCTCAAGAGACCCAGTACTTC
TRBV6-1	NA	TRBJ2-1	TRBD2	CASSDPRDYFPHEQFF	TGTGCCAGCAGTGATCCCCGGGACTACTTTCCACATGAGCAGTTCTTC
TRBV13	NA	TRBJ1-4	TRBD1	CASSRRDRGHEKLFF	TGTGCCAGCAGCAGGCGGGACAGGGGGCATGAAAAACTGTTTTTT
TRBV7-2	few	TRBJ2-3	TRBD2	CASSDPRSGRAGNTQYF	TGTGCCAGCAGCGATCCCCGTAGCGGGAGGGCCGGGAATACGCAGTATTTT
TRBV29-1	once	TRBJ2-3	NA	CSVEGYTSRDTDTQYF	TGCAGCGTTGAAGGGTACACCTCCCGGGACACAGATACGCAGTATTTT
TRBV4-1	NA	TRBJ2-6	TRBD2	CASSRGLAGSSGANVLTF	TGCGCCAGCAGCCGCGGACTAGCGGGGAGCTCTGGGGCCAACGTCCTGACTTTC
TRBV28	NA	TRBJ2-1	NA	CASSLGYPGAEQFF	TGTGCCAGCAGTTTAGGCTACCCGGGAGCTGAGCAGTTCTTC
TRBV12-1	NA	TRBJ2-7	NA	CASSLNHSSYEQYF	TGTGCCAGCAGCTTAAACCATAGCTCCTACGAGCAGTACTTC
TRBV5-4	few	TRBJ2-1	TRBD2	CASRSSGLAVTGAYNEQFF	TGTGCCAGCAGAAGCTCGGGACTAGCGGTCACGGGGGCCTACAATGAGCAGTTCTTC
TRBV28	NA	TRBJ2-7	TRBD2	CASSPWGGSSYEQYF	TGTGCCAGCAGTCCCTGGGGAGGGAGCTCCTACGAGCAGTACTTC
TRBV2	NA	TRBJ1-1	NA	CASSDSVTEAFF	TGTGCCAGCAGTGATTCAGTCACTGAAGCTTTCTTT
TRBV5-6	NA	TRBJ2-5	NA	CASSLGWEGDF	TGTGCCAGCAGCTTGGGGTGGGAAGGGGACTTC
TRBV28	NA	TRBJ1-1	NA	CASSSGSPAEAFF	TGTGCCAGCAGTTCCGGGAGCCCCGCTGAAGCTTTCTTT
TRBV7-2	NA	TRBJ2-1	TRBD2	CASSFGLAGEDEQFF	TGTGCCAGCAGCTTCGGACTAGCGGGAGAAGATGAGCAGTTCTTC
TRBV18	few	TRBJ1-3	NA	CASSREAGNTIYF	TGTGCCAGCTCACGAGAGGCGGGAAACACCATATATTTT
TRBV29-1	NA	TRBJ1-2	NA	CSVRQVSNYGYPF	TGCAGCGTCAGACAGGTTTCCAACTATGGCTACCCCTTC
TRBV9	NA	TRBJ2-1	NA	CASSVTGSSYNEQFF	TGTGCCAGCAGCGTGACGGGGAGCTCCTACAATGAGCAGTTCTTC
TRBV19	NA	TRBJ2-5	TRBD2	CASSIGLAGATGEETQYF	TGTGCCAGTAGTATCGGACTAGCGGGAGCCACGGGGGAGGAGACCCAGTACTTC
TRBV7-2	NA	TRBJ1-1	TRBD1	CASSLTGQGTEAFF	TGTGCCAGCAGCTTAACTGGACAGGGAACTGAAGCTTTCTTT
TRBV9	NA	TRBJ2-1	NA	CASSVDPRGGDEQFF	TGTGCCAGCAGCGTAGATCCTCGGGGTGGGGATGAGCAGTTCTTC
TRBV30	once	TRBJ2-7	TRBD1	CAWSVRTGGRYEQYF	TGTGCCTGGAGTGTACGTACAGGGGGCCGCTACGAGCAGTACTTC
TRBV11-2	once	TRBJ1-3	NA	CASSLAGGTIYF	TGTGCCAGCAGCCTGGCTGGCGGCACCATATATTTT
TRBV7-2	few	TRBJ1-1	TRBD1	CASSLLFAGQLNTEAFF	TGTGCCAGCAGCTTATTGTTCGCGGGACAGTTGAACACTGAAGCTTTCTTT
TRBV7-7	NA	TRBJ2-5	TRBD2	CASSLRVTSGSPTLQETQYF	TGTGCTAGCAGCTTGAGGGTGACTAGCGGGAGCCCCACCCTCCAAGAGACCCAGTACTTC
TRBV10-3	NA	TRBJ2-7	TRBD2	CAISRLADHEQYF	TGTGCCATCAGCCGACTAGCGGATCACGAGCAGTACTTC
TRBV28	NA	TRBJ2-4	TRBD2	CASSSRQRGIQYF	TGTGCCAGCAGTTCTCGGCAGCGGGGCATTCAGTACTTC
TRBV15	once	TRBJ2-7	NA	CATTRDIPSYEQYF	TGTGCCACCACACGGGACATCCCCTCCTACGAGCAGTACTTC
TRBV19	once	TRBJ1-5	NA	CASSPGLLRDQPQHF	TGTGCCAGTAGTCCAGGACTATTGAGGGATCAGCCCCAGCATTTT
TRBV19	once	TRBJ2-7	TRBD1	CASSRATGGYEQYF	TGTGCCAGTAGTAGGGCGACAGGGGGCTACGAGCAGTACTTC
TRBV18	NA	TRBJ2-7	NA	CASSPPNVRGSYEQYF	TGTGCCAGCTCACCACCAAACGTTAGGGGCTCCTACGAGCAGTACTTC
TRBV5-4	NA	TRBJ2-7	TRBD1	CASSLEEGAYEQYF	TGTGCCAGCAGCTTGGAAGAGGGGGCGTACGAGCAGTACTTC